The subject of this entry is one TCR beta chain. Its antigen target is currently unknown. Base qualities are not provided; no much larger clone lies one nucleotide away. The data derive from a study of cytomegalovirus exposure and HLA in healthy donors (dated by TCRdb to 2017 to 2019). Regarding the research as a whole: An earlier analysis of fewer than 750 of the donors reported 250 to 300 Gb of sequence data and 90 million to 120 million unique TCR beta sequences obtained from about 179 million T cells. An early release covering about 600 HLA-typed donors comprised 300 to 350 gigabases of sequencing data and around 85 million unique TCR sequences. Of the approximately 370 genotyped donors, more than 75% were placed in the genetic ancestry cluster associated with self-reported Caucasian donors. The study aimed to test whether signatures of past pathogen exposure could be identified by cataloging public T cell receptors. The study profiled the T cell repertoires of fewer than 850 subjects by immunosequencing and related them to cytomegalovirus serostatus. Along with the approximately 670-subject first cohort, a separate validation cohort of around 120 different subjects was used. To predict cytomegalovirus infection status, the study brought together high-throughput TCR immunosequencing, statistical association of individual TCRs with disease status, and machine learning. To study patterns of TCR occurrence, a later analysis re-analyzed previously published TCR beta repertoires from around 700 donors and added high-resolution HLA genotyping. Rather than using new phenotypic data, the later analysis identified candidate immune exposures from TCR beta sequences and from how often those sequences occurred across donors. To decide whether each TCR beta V gene segment behaved as functional or pseudogenic, an earlier analysis of 587 of the donors relied on high-throughput TCR beta sequencing. Donor age, sex, ethnicity and CMV serostatus were compiled together with the repertoire data. In a later genetic analysis, genome-wide SNP genotypes for about 55% of the roughly 670 donors were used, and that subset was treated as a discovery cohort. All discovery cohort repertoires had been generated using a single sequencing platform. Class I and class II HLA loci were covered by the typing at four-digit resolution. The number of typed donors differed by locus: 629-630 for A, B, C, DRB1 and DQB1; some 500 for DQA1; 600 to 610 for DPA1; and about 470 for DPB1. About 5 DR-DQ haplotypes were handled as single units for association and clustering, since linkage in the cohort was strong. Among almost 400 genotyped donors of the cohort, an average of about 240,000 unique TCR beta nucleotide sequences were sequenced per donor, 15% to 20% of them non-productive. What the authors observed across the whole study: The 87-base-pair reads could not distinguish some IMGT-functional V segments, including TRBV6-2 and TRBV6-3, so those segments were excluded. A later genetic analysis associated a missense DCLRE1C variant with V-gene and J-gene trimming of TCR beta chains, and an independent cohort replicated the association. The classifier was reported to diagnose cytomegalovirus status with high specificity and sensitivity in both the original cohort and the validation cohort. Presence/absence analyses assumed roughly uniform sequencing depth across donors, an assumption that may not hold. The earlier analysis of 587 of the donors excluded seventeen rarely observed V segments, including chromosome 9 orphons, because counts were too low. For the cohort, immune exposure information was limited to CMV serostatus. Most TCR sequences were seen in very few donors, while some public TCRs were found in many individuals. A group of highly shared sequence variants was considered likely to be a technical artifact of the sequencing pipeline. A further reported finding was that TCR beta sequences accurately predicted the HLA-A and HLA-B alleles for most subjects in the first cohort. A later analysis found that most CMV-associated TCR beta chains appeared HLA-restricted, with HLA associations seemingly driven largely by CMV exposure. Because HLA typing was missing for some donors at each locus, association tests included only the typed subset. In vitro tests confirmed that a few of the cytomegalovirus-associated TCR beta chains recognize cytomegalovirus antigens. An earlier analysis of around 500 of the donors showed that most TCR beta V segments appeared in productive rearrangements either about 90% or about 30% of the time, which broadly matched IMGT annotations. Specific HLA alleles were associated with 18,000 or so TCR beta sequences at a false discovery rate of 0.05 in a later analysis. A later genetic analysis reported fewer N-insertions in productive TCRs among donors in an Asian-associated ancestry cluster than the roughly 640-donor mean. In the study, around 150 TCR beta chains were listed as associated with cytomegalovirus. In a later analysis, TCR association rates were found to vary across HLA loci, with the most associated TCRs seen for DRB1 alleles and the fewest for HLA-C alleles. According to the authors, the approach could potentially be generalized to other disease states and immunological phenotypes. A later analysis found that HLA-associated TCR beta chains were more clonally expanded and had lower generation probabilities than equally common non-associated chains. Correlated functional status among segregating V segments might be attributable to linkage disequilibrium, but an unknown experimental factor could not be ruled out. Only TCR beta chains were sequenced in this cohort, and the absence of alpha or paired-chain data limited detectable features. Assigning TCR associations to individual alleles was difficult when HLA alleles, especially DR and DQ, strongly co-occurred. Several of the top co-occurrence clusters appeared to be linked to parvovirus B19, influenza, CMV and Epstein-Barr virus, according to a later analysis.

The cohort was made up of roughly 670 healthy bone marrow donors. All cohort members were sampled while nominally healthy, although unrecorded immune exposures were likely present. The donor was CMV seronegative and was included in the group of about 350 seronegative cohort members. A peripheral blood sample was collected from each donor, and TCR beta sequencing was performed on peripheral blood mononuclear cells. The Qiagen DNeasy Blood Extraction Kit was used to extract genomic DNA from the blood cell samples. Libraries were constructed by the immunoSEQ multiplex PCR assay. The multiplex PCR relied on a mix of 60 forward primers for TCR Vbeta segments and 13 reverse primers for TCR Jbeta segments. Amplification of the CDR3 region of rearranged TCR beta genes was performed with a multiplex PCR assay on genomic DNA. The amplified TCR beta libraries were sequenced on the Illumina HiSeq System as 87-base-pair reads. The original methods were these. A later analysis counted some 74 million unique TCR beta chains across the 550 to 800 repertoires, and 10 million to 11 million of these chains were shared by at least two donors. Raw reads were error-corrected and collapsed into unique sequences by a nearest-neighbor algorithm in which closely related sequences were merged to remove PCR and sequencing errors. CDR3 sequences were aligned to IMGT reference sequences to assign V, D and J gene segments. For a sequence to be retained, at least a six-nucleotide match to both a V gene segment and a J gene segment was required. Rearrangements were called productive when the CDR3 lacked stop codons and stayed in frame with V and J; all others were non-productive. CDR3 was defined according to IMGT convention as the region running from the second conserved V-encoded cysteine to the conserved J-encoded phenylalanine. Sequences without an unambiguous match to a single V gene segment were excluded from the earlier analysis of 450 to 650 of the donors. An earlier analysis of around 600 of the donors classified V segments as functional when productive rearrangements were above 56.7% and as segregating when the standard deviation between donors was above 5%. A statistical classification framework was developed to diagnose cytomegalovirus status using the catalog of TCR beta chain sequences. In a later analysis, TCR nucleotide sequences were compared against IMGT/GENE-DB human TR gene sequences so that V and J genes could be assigned. In a later analysis, CDR3 sequences and most-parsimonious VDJ recombination scenarios were assigned using the TCRdist pipeline. In a later analysis, each TCR beta chain was defined by its CDR3 amino acid sequence together with its V-gene family, and reads lacking a unique V-gene family were excluded. As a way to deal with suspected cross-contamination and a sequencing artifact, a later analysis dropped 450 to 700 nucleotide sequences that were highly shared and had low generation probability. For each public chain, a later analysis derived a clonal expansion index from normalized ranks of inferred template counts within each repertoire. A later analysis computed generation probabilities with a VDJ recombination model fitted to out-of-frame rearrangements, and checked the results against IGoR. In a later analysis, hypergeometric tests were used to score TCR-TCR, TCR-HLA and TCR-CMV co-occurrence, with a repertoire-size bias correction applied to TCR pairs. False discovery rates were estimated in a later analysis by permuting HLA or CMV assignments 20 times. In a later analysis, co-occurring TCRs were grouped using DBSCAN, and TCRdist sequence similarity was added for clustering within HLA-allele-positive subsets. Repertoires with fewer than 30,000 or more than 120,000 public chains were left out of co-occurrence clustering, as were five repertoires with anomalous nucleotide sharing. As stored in TCRdb, this immuneACCESS dataset retains in-frame rearrangements with V and J assigned. A fraction of the clones does not appear; measured against another copy, unresolved V genes explain less than half of the discrepancy, and the remainder lacks a known reason. V and J calls and clone size are copied from that table; D and trimming were computed from the DNA. In this sample the table shows under 150,000 clones, approximately 72% of which occur a single time. Over 2% of the sample is in the top ten clones.

The germline V gene specifies MGHRA as CDR1 and YSYEKL as CDR2. The CDR3 goes from the cysteine to the phenylalanine over 16 residues. CDR3 DNA is the only sequence kept; it has 48 bases, read in frame from the first base. V was cut back by 4 bases and J by 1 base, leaving a gap of 17 bases between them. The specimen was PBMCs. The V and J segments used are TRBV4-1 and TRBJ2-7, with no confidently assigned D gene. The source is a man aged 35-49 years in good health and CMV-seronegative. The CDR3 reads as follows: CASSLRPWAGSYEQYF. Read as DNA, the sequence is TGCGCCAGCAGCCTCCGACCCTGGGCAGGATCCTACGAGCAGTACTTC.